The 8 T cell receptor beta chains in this list originate from one sample, sequenced in a study of cytomegalovirus exposure and HLA in healthy donors. Using immunoSEQ multiplex PCR, the repertoire was profiled, and TCRdb retains in-frame clones only, with some absent. The sample lists over 100,000 clones; approximately 88% were seen once. What was sequenced was PBMCs. The receptors were gathered from a woman younger than 30 in good health and CMV-seropositive.

The chain uses TRBV5-1 and TRBJ2-1, with D possibly TRBD2 on 6 matching bases. V lost 4 bases and J 1 base, leaving 12 bases between the germline ends. CDR3 length: 15 amino acids. Germline CDR1 is SGHRS and CDR2 is YFSETQ. The CDR3 DNA is TGCGCCAGCAGCCCCACCGGGACTTCCTACAATGAGCAGTTCTTC. Its translation: CASSPTGTSYNEQFF. Supplemented by reference TRBV5-1 and TRBJ2-1, the full variable domain reads KAGVTQTPRYLIKTRGQQVTLSCSPISGHRSVSWYQQTPGQGLQFLFEYFSETQRNKGNFPGRFSGRQFSNSRSEMNVSTLELGDSALYLCASSPTGTSYNEQFFGPGTRLTVL.

The chain joins TRBV10-2 to TRBJ1-2; 9 positions agree with TRBD1. The J segment lost 5 bases and the V segment lost 3 bases, leaving 7 bases of the junction unmatched. The CDR3 runs to 15 residues. Germline lookup yields CDR1 WSHSY and CDR2 SAAADI. In nucleotides, the CDR3 is TGCGCCAGCAGTGATACCGGGACAGGGCCGTATGGCTACACCTTC. Translating gives CASSDTGTGPYGYTF.

The chain links TRBV4-1 to TRBJ1-2, with D uncertain. Between the trimmed V and J ends, which lost 0 bases and 3 bases, there was a span of 11 bases. Germline values: CDR1 MGHRA, CDR2 YSYEKL. CDR3 length: 15 amino acids. The CDR3 spells CASSQDQTVDYGYTF. The CDR3 DNA reads as TGCGCCAGCAGCCAAGATCAAACGGTGGACTATGGCTACACCTTC.

The V call is TRBV5-1, the J call TRBJ2-7; weak D call: TRBD2 (5 bases). The CDR3 totals 14 residues. The V end lost 0 bases, the J end lost 6 bases, and 13 bases lay between the germline ends. Germline V gives CDR1 SGHRS, CDR2 YFSETQ. This chain's CDR3 is CASSLEVARGEQYF. CDR3 DNA sequence: TGCGCCAGCAGCTTGGAGGTCGCCCGGGGCGAGCAGTACTTC.

V is TRBV18 and J is TRBJ1-2; 7 bases line up with TRBD1. CDR3 length: 16 amino acids. J was trimmed by 0 bases and V by 2 bases; bases with no gene match: 6. Germline V gene data show CDR1 as KGHSH and CDR2 as LQKENI. The CDR3 region has the DNA TGTGCCAGCTCACCAACCGGACAGGCCGCTAACTATGGCTACACCTTC. Its translation: CASSPTGQAANYGYTF.

The genes are TRBV7-9 and TRBJ2-1; D is perhaps TRBD1 (6 bases). The V end lost 8 bases, the J end lost 5 bases, and 16 bases lay between the germline ends. The CDR3 extends over 14 amino acids. Germline CDR1 reads SEHNR; CDR2 reads FQNEAQ (reference sequence). For the CDR3, the DNA is TGTGCCAGCTCATGGCGACAGGAACACAATGAGCAGTTCTTC. As protein: CASSWRQEHNEQFF.

This clone was observed a single time. The rearrangement links TRBV5-6 to TRBJ2-7, with 9 bases aligning to TRBD2. J lost 6 bases, V lost 5 bases, and 9 bases had no gene match. Germline values: CDR1 SGHDT, CDR2 YYEEEE. The CDR3 is made up of 14 amino acids. The DNA for the CDR3 is TGTGCCAGCAGACCTATAGCGGGAGTAGGCGAGCAGTACTTC. It encodes CASRPIAGVGEQYF.

The V call is TRBV7-8, the J call TRBJ1-6; the D is unclear. Germline CDR1 and CDR2: SGHVS and FQNEAQ. The CDR3 contains 15 residues. Trimming removed 0 bases at V and 10 bases at J, with 13 bases between. The CDR3 nucleotides are TGTGCCAGCAGCTTAGCTCGGGGTGCGGGATCACCCCTCCACTTT. Translation gives CASSLARGAGSPLHF.